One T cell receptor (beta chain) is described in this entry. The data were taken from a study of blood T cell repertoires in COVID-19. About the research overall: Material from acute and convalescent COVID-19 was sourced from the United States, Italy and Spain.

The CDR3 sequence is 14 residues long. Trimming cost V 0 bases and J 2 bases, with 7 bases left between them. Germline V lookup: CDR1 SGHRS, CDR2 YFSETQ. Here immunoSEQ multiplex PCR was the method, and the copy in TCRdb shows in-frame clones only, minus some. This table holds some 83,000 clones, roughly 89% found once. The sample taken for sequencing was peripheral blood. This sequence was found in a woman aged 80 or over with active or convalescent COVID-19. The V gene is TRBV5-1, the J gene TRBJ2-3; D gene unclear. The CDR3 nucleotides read TGCGCCAGCAGCTTGGGAGGTATCACAGATACGCAGTATTTT. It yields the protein CASSLGGITDTQYF. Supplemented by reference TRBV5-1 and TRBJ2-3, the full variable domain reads KAGVTQTPRYLIKTRGQQVTLSCSPISGHRSVSWYQQTPGQGLQFLFEYFSETQRNKGNFPGRFSGRQFSNSRSEMNVSTLELGDSALYLCASSLGGITDTQYFGPGTRLTVL.